These 16 T cell receptor beta chains originate from one sample sequenced in a study of T-cell memory formation after mild COVID-19. TCRdb reanalysed the 5' RACE reads using MiXCR and keeps one entry per CDR3 protein. The table shows hundreds of thousands of distinct CDR3 sequences, with more than 20% occurring only once. Sequencing input: PBMCs or a T cell subset sorted from them (not recorded which). The origin of the receptors is an adult woman who had mild COVID-19 (a few samples of this study predate the infection). Cell type and time point are not known.

This clonotype was detected many times. J is TRBJ2-5 and V is TRBV6-1, with 7 bases that match TRBD1. The CDR3 is 14 amino acids. J lost 3 bases, V lost 2 bases, and 3 bases had no gene match. The germline V gene encodes CDR1 MNHNS and CDR2 SASEGT. In nucleotides, the CDR3 is TGTGCCAGCAGTGAATCGGGACAGAAAGAGACCCAGTACTTC. Translated, it gives CASSESGQKETQYF.

The gene calls are TRBV29-1 and TRBJ2-3; 10 nucleotides agree with TRBD2. Per germline, CDR1 SQVTM and CDR2 ANQGSEA. The CDR3 is 13 amino acids. The junction had 6 bases not matched to a gene; V was cut back by 7 bases and J by 5 bases. CDR3 sequence (DNA): TGCAGCGGGGGGGGACTAGCGTTAGATACGCAGTATTTT. This translates into CSGGGLALDTQYF.

This clonotype came up a few times. The chain is built from TRBV10-3 and TRBJ2-3; D is tentatively TRBD1 or TRBD2 (5 bases each). CDR1 and CDR2 from the germline V gene are ENHRY and SYGVKD. The CDR3 runs to 14 residues. Trimming pared 3 bases from V and 1 base from J, leaving 8 bases between. The CDR3 DNA follows: TGTGCCATCAGTGACCGGGGCGGCACAGATACGCAGTATTTT. Protein: CAISDRGGTDTQYF.

This clonotype showed up just a few times. The V and J genes are TRBV6-2 or TRBV6-3 and TRBJ2-3, with 11 bases identical to TRBD2. The CDR3 length is 15 residues. Germline CDR1 reads MNHEY; CDR2 reads SVGEGT. V trimming: 8 bases; J trimming: 8 bases; junction bases outside the gene matches: 12. The CDR3 coding sequence is TGTGCCAGCGTGGGACTAGCGGATACCACCCCTACGCAGTATTTT. Amino acid sequence: CASVGLADTTPTQYF.

This rearrangement joins TRBV7-9 to TRBJ2-5; 7 nucleotides match TRBD2. Germline trimming cut 9 bases from V and 3 bases from J; bases unmatched to any gene: 7. CDR1 is SEHNR and CDR2 is FQNEAQ in the germline V gene (reference sequence). There are 13 residues in the CDR3. In nucleotides, the CDR3 is TGTGCCAGTGAGACTAGCCTGGAAGAGACCCAGTACTTC. Translating gives CASETSLEETQYF.

This chain joins TRBV11-3 and TRBJ2-1; the D gene is possibly TRBD2 (7 bases). CDR1 is SGHNT and CDR2 is YENEEA in the germline V gene. The CDR3 spans 16 residues. Trimming shortened V by 0 bases and J by 4 bases, and 13 bases separated the two germline ends. The CDR3 coding sequence is TGTGCCAGCAGCTTAGAGGGGGGGCTGCTATACAATGAGCAGTTCTTC. Translated, it gives CASSLEGGLLYNEQFF.

This clonotype has more than one count but fewer than ten. V is TRBV11-2 and J is TRBJ2-3; D not certain. Trimming left V 4 bases short and J 3 bases short, with 20 bases between. Germline loops: CDR1 SGHAT, CDR2 FQNNGV. CDR3 length equals 17 residues. As DNA, the CDR3 is TGTGCCAGCAGCTCCTCGACGGGCGCCCCATGGACAGATACGCAGTATTTT. Protein: CASSSSTGAPWTDTQYF. Full variable domain (outside the CDR3, taken from reference TRBV11-2 and TRBJ2-3): EAGVAQSPRYKIIEKRQSVAFWCNPISGHATLYWYQQILGQGPKLLIQFQNNGVVDDSQLPKDRFSAERLKGVDSTLKIQPAKLEDSAVYLCASSSSTGAPWTDTQYFGPGTRLTVL.

This clonotype was recorded a few times. The chain is built from TRBV4-1 and TRBJ2-7; perhaps TRBD1 as D (6 bases). The CDR3 covers 14 residues. Germline CDR1 and CDR2: MGHRA and YSYEKL. V shed 3 bases and J shed 6 bases, with 15 bases lying between them. The CDR3 DNA reads as TGCGCCAGCAGCCAGCACAGGGAAGGGGGCGAGCAGTACTTC. Encoded protein: CASSQHREGGEQYF.

The genes are TRBV3-1 and TRBJ1-5, with D unclear. Germline V gives CDR1 LGHDT, CDR2 YNNKEL (reference sequence). The CDR3 spans 14 residues. Trimming took 2 bases from V and 1 from J, leaving 6 bases between them. As DNA, the CDR3 is TGTGCCAGCAGCCAAAGGGCGAGCAATCAGCCCCAGCATTTT. Protein product: CASSQRASNQPQHF.

This clonotype showed up many times. The V and J genes are TRBV5-1 and TRBJ1-5; D call uncertain. The V gene's germline CDR1 is SGHRS and CDR2 YFSETQ. The CDR3 runs 13 residues. Trimming took off 4 bases at V and 7 bases at J, with 12 bases between the two ends. CDR3 DNA: TGCGCCAGCAGCCTAGACCCGGGACAGCCCCAGCATTTT. Its protein is CASSLDPGQPQHF.

In this sample, this clonotype turned up many times. The chain combines TRBV6-2 or TRBV6-3 with TRBJ2-1; 8 bases are a match to TRBD1. The length of the CDR3 is 17 residues. Germline loops: CDR1 MNHEY, CDR2 SVGEGT. Trimming at V came to 1 base and at J to 5 bases, leaving 10 bases not matched to a gene. The chain's CDR3 is CASSYYLAGGAHNEQFF. The CDR3 DNA reads TGTGCCAGCAGTTACTATCTGGCAGGGGGCGCCCACAATGAGCAGTTCTTC.

The chain is built from TRBV20-1 and TRBJ2-3, with D tentatively TRBD1 (5 bases). The germline CDR1 and CDR2 sequences are DFQATT and SNEGSKA (reference sequence). The CDR3 loop spans 15 amino acids. The V end was cut by 0 bases, the J end by 2 bases, with 12 bases between. The CDR3 bases are TGCAGTGCTAGAGATCCTATGGGGCCCACAGATACGCAGTATTTT. Translated: CSARDPMGPTDTQYF.

This clonotype was recorded a few times. The chain links TRBV7-3 to TRBJ1-2, with 8 bases matching TRBD1. Trimming took 3 bases from V and 7 from J; bases not matched to a gene: 4. Germline V gene sequence: CDR1 SGHTA, CDR2 FQGTGA. The CDR3 contains 13 residues. DNA for the CDR3: TGTGCCAGCAGCTTCCAACAGGGGGTTGGCTACACCTTC. It yields the protein CASSFQQGVGYTF.

The chain carries TRBV4-1 and TRBJ2-7; D not certain. This CDR3 spans 14 amino acids. Germline V lookup: CDR1 MGHRA, CDR2 YSYEKL. V dropped 2 bases and J dropped 7 bases, with 15 bases sitting between them. The CDR3 loop is CASSQIPDPGEQYF. The CDR3 coding sequence is TGCGCCAGCAGCCAAATCCCGGACCCAGGAGAGCAGTACTTC.

The chain links TRBV6-2 or TRBV6-3 to TRBJ2-7; the D gene could be TRBD1 or TRBD2 (5 bases each). The CDR3 runs 15 residues. With 6 bases removed from V and 5 bases from J, the gap between germline ends came to 20 bases. Looked up from germline, CDR1 is MNHEY and CDR2 is SVGEGT. The CDR3 DNA reads as TGTGCCAGCAGCCCGGCCGGGGCCTGGGGTAACGAGCAGTACTTC. This translates into CASSPAGAWGNEQYF.

This clonotype was observed a few times. J is TRBJ2-3 and V is TRBV7-2; 8 bases line up with TRBD1. Germline V gives CDR1 SGHTA, CDR2 FQGNSA. V dropped 3 bases and J dropped 6; count of bases not matched to a gene: 11. The CDR3 is made up of 16 amino acids. The DNA for the CDR3 is TGTGCCAGCAGCTTGATCGGGACAGGCTTTCTTGATACGCAGTATTTT. Amino acids: CASSLIGTGFLDTQYF.